Listed here are 21 T cell receptor beta chains from one sample, sequenced in a study of shared clonotypes between healthy human individuals. Clones were read by immunoSEQ multiplex PCR, and TCRdb kept only the in-frame ones, dropping some. The sample records under 1,100,000 clones, more than 65% being singletons. Sequencing used memory CD4+ T cells sorted from blood. Indicated subset: CD45RA-negative fraction. The receptors here all came from a man in his late teens or twenties in good health.

This sequence joins TRBV4-1 and TRBJ1-6, with D tentatively TRBD1 (5 bases). The CDR3 totals 12 residues. Trimming took 8 bases from V and 7 from J, leaving 9 bases between them. The germline CDR1 and CDR2 sequences are MGHRA and YSYEKL. CDR3 coding DNA: TGCGCCAGCTCTCGGGGGAATTCACCCCTCCACTTT. As protein: CASSRGNSPLHF.

The chain recombines TRBV5-4 with TRBJ1-1; tentatively, D is TRBD1 (6 bases). The V end lost 1 base, the J end lost 3 bases, and 16 bases lay between the germline ends. This CDR3 is 16 amino acids long. The V gene's germline CDR1 is SGHNT and CDR2 YYREEE (reference sequence). The CDR3 sequence: CASSLPSGGLDTEAFF. For the CDR3, the DNA is TGTGCCAGCAGCTTGCCCTCCGGGGGGCTCGACACTGAAGCTTTCTTT.

This rearrangement joins TRBV18 to TRBJ1-5; 9 bases fit TRBD1. The CDR3 length is 16 residues. Germline CDR1 KGHSH, CDR2 LQKENI. The J segment lost 3 bases and the V segment lost 4 bases, leaving 7 bases of the junction unmatched. Written as DNA, the CDR3 is TGTGCCAGCTCACACCGGGACAGGGTCTCCAATCAGCCCCAGCATTTT. It yields the protein CASSHRDRVSNQPQHF.

The rearrangement links TRBV4-1 to TRBJ1-5; unclear D gene. CDR1 MGHRA and CDR2 YSYEKL come from the germline V gene. The CDR3 length is 16 residues. The V end was cut by 0 bases, the J end by 0 bases, with 9 bases between. The CDR3 protein is CASSQDWGYSNQPQHF. The CDR3 DNA reads as TGCGCCAGCAGCCAAGATTGGGGATATAGCAATCAGCCCCAGCATTTT.

The rearrangement uses TRBV19 and TRBJ2-2; a possible D gene is TRBD2 (6 bases). Germline assignment: CDR1 LNHDA and CDR2 SQIVND (reference sequence). The CDR3 covers 14 residues. The germline V and J ends were trimmed by 7 bases and 0 bases, with 9 bases remaining between them. The CDR3 here is CASTGTPNTGELFF. The CDR3 DNA reads TGTGCCAGTACCGGGACTCCGAACACCGGGGAGCTGTTTTTT.

This clone was seen only a few times. The chain links TRBV7-3 to TRBJ1-5; the match to TRBD1 covers 7 bases. V lost 5 bases to trimming and J lost 5 bases; unmatched junction nucleotides: 12. The CDR3 consists of 16 residues. Per the germline V gene, CDR1 is SGHTA and CDR2 is FQGTGA. CDR3 DNA: TGTGCCAGCAGCCCCATGGACAGGTGGTTCCATCAGCCCCAGCATTTT. Translation: CASSPMDRWFHQPQHF.

This chain links TRBV12-5 with TRBJ2-7; 8 bases are a match to TRBD1. V shed 1 base and J 3 bases; nucleotides not matched to a gene: 2. In germline, CDR1 is LGHNT, CDR2 FRNRAP. The length of the CDR3 is 14 residues. In DNA, the CDR3 is TGTGCTAGTGGTTTGGGACAGGGGTTCTACGAGCAGTACTTC. It specifies CASGLGQGFYEQYF. Based on the CDR3 plus reference TRBV12-5 and TRBJ2-7, the full variable domain is DARVTQTPRHKVTEMGQEVTMRCQPILGHNTVFWYRQTMMQGLELLAYFRNRAPLDDSGMPKDRFSAEMPDATLATLKIQPSEPRDSAVYFCASGLGQGFYEQYFGPGTRLTVT.

CDR3 coding DNA: TGTGCCAGCAGCCCAGGGGGCTCCCTTTACAATGAGCAGTTCTTC. This encodes CASSPGGSLYNEQFF. The gene calls are TRBV28 and TRBJ2-1; 8 nucleotides align to TRBD1. The CDR3 consists of 15 residues. Germline CDR1 is MDHEN and CDR2 is SYDVKM. Losses at the gene ends were 6 bases for V and 4 bases for J; bases not matched to a gene: 8.

The V and J genes are TRBV9 and TRBJ2-7; 7 bases agree with TRBD1. The germline V gene encodes CDR1 SGDLS and CDR2 YYNGEE. V lost 2 bases to trimming and J lost 1 base; unmatched junction nucleotides: 6. The CDR3 totals 15 residues. In DNA form, the CDR3 reads TGTGCCAGCAGCGTTAAACAGGGGAAGTCCTACGAGCAGTACTTC. Its translation: CASSVKQGKSYEQYF. Using reference TRBV9 and TRBJ2-7 for the parts outside the CDR3, the full variable domain is DSGVTQTPKHLITATGQRVTLRCSPRSGDLSVYWYQQSLDQGLQFLIQYYNGEERAKGNILERFSAQQFPDLHSELNLSSLELGDSALYFCASSVKQGKSYEQYFGPGTRLTVT.

This rearrangement joins TRBV5-1 to TRBJ1-4; D may be TRBD1 (6 bases). Trimming left V 4 bases short and J 0 bases short, with 13 bases between. CDR3 length equals 16 residues. In germline, CDR1 is SGHRS, CDR2 YFSETQ. The DNA of the CDR3 is TGCGCCAGCAGCCGGGGGGACACCACAACTAATGAAAAACTGTTTTTT. Translating it yields CASSRGDTTTNEKLFF. The full variable domain, its missing parts supplied by reference TRBV5-1 and TRBJ1-4, is KAGVTQTPRYLIKTRGQQVTLSCSPISGHRSVSWYQQTPGQGLQFLFEYFSETQRNKGNFPGRFSGRQFSNSRSEMNVSTLELGDSALYLCASSRGDTTTNEKLFFGSGTQLSVL.

The rearrangement joins TRBV7-6 to TRBJ1-1; 8 bases agree with TRBD1. Trimming cost V 5 bases and J 3 bases; bases outside gene matches: 5. Germline V lookup: CDR1 SGHVS, CDR2 FNYEAQ. CDR3 length: 14 amino acids. CDR3 DNA: TGTGCCAGCAGCCCAGGGGGCAGTTACACTGAAGCTTTCTTT. The encoded protein is CASSPGGSYTEAFF.

V is TRBV2 and J is TRBJ2-2, with D possibly TRBD1 on 6 matching bases. Germline assignment: CDR1 SNHLY and CDR2 FYNNEI. The CDR3 sequence is 14 residues long. V lost 4 bases and J 6 bases, leaving 12 bases between the germline ends. The CDR3 is CASSVEQGAGELFF. The CDR3 DNA is TGTGCCAGCAGTGTGGAACAGGGAGCCGGGGAGCTGTTTTTT.

The rearrangement links TRBV19 to TRBJ1-5, with 7 bases fitting TRBD1. Germline V gene data show CDR1 as LNHDA and CDR2 as SQIVND (reference sequence). V dropped 6 bases and J dropped 5; count of bases not matched to a gene: 13. CDR3 length: 16 amino acids. The CDR3 here is CASSSKQGSSDQPQHF. For the CDR3, the DNA is TGTGCCAGTAGCAGTAAACAGGGGTCCTCGGATCAGCCCCAGCATTTT.

The V gene is TRBV30, the J gene TRBJ2-3; no clear D gene. The CDR3 covers 13 residues. CDR1 GTSNPN and CDR2 SVGIG come from the germline V gene (reference sequence). The ends were cut back, 0 bases at V and 4 bases at J, with 8 bases in the middle. CDR3 sequence: CAWSVNAADTQYF. The CDR3 DNA reads TGTGCCTGGAGTGTAAACGCGGCAGATACGCAGTATTTT.

The chain employs TRBV19 and TRBJ2-2, with D tentatively TRBD2 (7 bases). Germline values: CDR1 LNHDA, CDR2 SQIVND (reference sequence). This CDR3 spans 13 amino acids. Trimming shortened V by 10 bases and J by 2 bases, and 11 bases separated the two germline ends. The CDR3, as DNA: TGTGCCACCGGGGGGCGAAACACCGGGGAGCTGTTTTTT. Amino acids: CATGGRNTGELFF.

J is TRBJ2-1 and V is TRBV7-8; 9 bases align to TRBD2. Trimming took 5 bases from V and 8 from J; bases not matched to a gene: 10. The CDR3 length is 15 residues. CDR1 SGHVS and CDR2 FQNEAQ come from the germline V gene. CDR3 region: CASSPGTSSIDEQFF. CDR3 bases: TGTGCCAGCAGCCCCGGGACTAGCTCCATCGATGAGCAGTTCTTC.

The chain uses TRBV5-6 and TRBJ1-2; D possibly corresponds to TRBD1 (6 bases). This CDR3 contains 15 residues. The germline V gene encodes CDR1 SGHDT and CDR2 YYEEEE. Trimming pared 5 bases from V and 2 bases from J, leaving 16 bases between. CDR3 region: CASSLPGHTNYGYTF. For the CDR3, the DNA is TGTGCCAGCAGTTTACCGGGACACACAAACTATGGCTACACCTTC.

The J gene is TRBJ2-1, the V gene TRBV6-6, with D hard to call. Germline CDR1 is MNHNY and CDR2 is SVGAGI (reference sequence). This CDR3 has 13 residues. V dropped 7 bases and J dropped 7 bases, with 14 bases sitting between them. The CDR3 is CASTSPQRNEQFF. CDR3 sequence (DNA): TGTGCCAGCACCTCTCCTCAGCGAAATGAGCAGTTCTTC.

Comments on this clone: In the same sample, other DNA sequences code for this CDR3. CDR3 in amino acids: CAWSLGETQYF. The CDR3 nucleotides read TGTGCCTGGAGTCTTGGGGAGACCCAGTACTTC. The chain employs TRBV30 and TRBJ2-5; no definite D call. V lost 2 bases to trimming and J lost 5 bases, with 6 bases between them. Germline V gene data show CDR1 as GTSNPN and CDR2 as SVGIG (reference sequence). The CDR3 runs to 11 residues.

This clone appeared many times. The chain recombines TRBV7-2 with TRBJ2-7; D remains unclear. There are 14 residues in the CDR3. Germline CDR1 is SGHTA and CDR2 is FQGNSA. V was cut by 2 bases and J by 2 bases, with 10 bases left in between. CDR3 loop: CASSLRRFPYEQYF. The CDR3, as DNA: TGTGCCAGCAGCTTACGTCGCTTTCCCTACGAGCAGTACTTC.

The chain has TRBV25-1 and TRBJ1-4, with D tentatively TRBD1 (5 bases). The CDR3 has 13 amino acids. Germline CDR1 reads MGHDK; CDR2 reads SYGVNS. V lost 7 bases and J lost 10, with 16 bases in between. Here the CDR3 reads CASNNRMGGKLFF. The CDR3 nucleotides read TGTGCCAGCAATAACCGGATGGGGGGAAAACTGTTTTTT.